One T cell receptor (beta chain) is described in this entry. Patients in Seattle were enrolled during active infection, then followed longitudinally. The CDR3 consists of 13 residues. Germline CDR1 is WNHNN and CDR2 is SYGVQD (reference sequence). Between the trimmed V and J ends, which lost 0 bases and 4 bases, there was a span of 7 bases. The source of the sample is a study of blood T cell repertoires in COVID-19. Across the study: COVID-19 samples, acute and convalescent, were from the United States, Italy and Spain. The analysed material was cDNA or gDNA that came from T cells, B-cell-depleted T cells, or PBMCs.

Repertoires were generated with immunoSEQ multiplex PCR, while TCRdb's copy carries only in-frame clones and drops some. The sample yields 200,000 to 250,000 clones, roughly four fifths seen once. The receptor's source is a woman of 80 years or more with COVID-19, enrolled during active disease. The chain couples TRBV10-1 to TRBJ2-7, with D maybe TRBD2 (5 bases). The sequenced sample was peripheral blood. DNA of the CDR3: TGCGCCAGCAGTGAGTCGAGGGAATACGAGCAGTACTTC. This gives the protein CASSESREYEQYF.